The 23 T cell receptor beta chains presented below share a single source sample, sequenced in a study of regulatory T cells in long-lasting Graves disease. CDR3 regions were amplified by Arm-PCR using iRepertoire HTBI primers to build TCR beta libraries. TCRdb used MiXCR to reprocess the multiplex PCR reads, holding one entry per CDR3 protein. The sample lists a few hundred thousand distinct CDR3 sequences; roughly a fifth were seen once. Time point in this sample: persistent/refractory GD, antithyroid drugs over 5 years with positive TRAb. With RNA extracted from PBMCs as input, the TCR library was made. Sequenced material: peripheral blood mononuclear cells (PBMCs), taken when the disease was refractory, from a patient treated with antithyroid drugs. These receptors were obtained from a female donor with Graves disease.

This clonotype turned up a few times. The chain joins TRBV7-2 to TRBJ1-2; D is ambiguous. Germline V CDR1 and CDR2: SGHTA, FQGNSA. V lost 2 bases, J lost 4 bases, and 11 bases lay in between. The CDR3 extends over 14 amino acids. The CDR3 DNA is TGTGCCAGCAGCTTACCGGCAGATAGCTATGGCTACACCTTC. It yields the protein CASSLPADSYGYTF.

This chain links TRBV29-1 with TRBJ2-5; D may be TRBD2 (7 bases). CDR3 length: 13 amino acids. Germline CDR1 reads SQVTM; CDR2 reads ANQGSEA. The V end was cut by 6 bases, the J end by 3 bases, with 14 bases between. The CDR3 is CSVRGGGEETQYF. The CDR3 region has the DNA TGCAGCGTGAGGGGGGGGGGGGAAGAGACCCAGTACTTC.

This clonotype was counted many times. The gene calls are TRBV29-1 and TRBJ2-7, with 10 positions matching TRBD1. The trim removed 6 bases at V and 4 bases at J, leaving 6 bases unmatched. Germline V lookup: CDR1 SQVTM, CDR2 ANQGSEA. The CDR3 runs to 13 residues. The DNA for the CDR3 is TGCAGCGTCCCCGGGACAGGGGCGTACGAGCAGTACTTC. It yields the protein CSVPGTGAYEQYF.

This clonotype was seen at least ten times. This rearrangement joins TRBV20-1 to TRBJ2-4; D not certain. Germline CDR1 reads DFQATT; CDR2 reads SNEGSKA (reference sequence). This CDR3 contains 13 residues. The V and J ends lost 0 bases and 1 base respectively, with 4 bases between them. The CDR3 loop reads CSARESAKNIQYF. The CDR3 DNA sequence: TGCAGTGCTAGAGAATCGGCCAAAAACATTCAGTACTTC.

This clonotype was observed many times. The CDR3 here is CASSSYEVEDGYTF. CDR3 nucleotides: TGTGCCAGCAGCTCCTACGAGGTAGAGGATGGCTACACCTTC. J is TRBJ1-2 and V is TRBV7-2, with no clear D. The CDR3 consists of 14 residues. The germline V and J ends were trimmed by 4 bases and 6 bases, with 15 bases remaining between them. Germline CDR1 is SGHTA and CDR2 is FQGNSA.

CDR3 coding DNA: TGTGCCAGTAGTACTGTAGGGGTGAGCTTTAAAAACATTCAGTACTTC. Protein product: CASSTVGVSFKNIQYF. The J gene is TRBJ2-4, the V gene TRBV19; D perhaps matches TRBD1 (5 bases). The V and J ends lost 4 bases and 4 bases respectively, with 17 bases between them. This CDR3 contains 16 residues. Germline V gives CDR1 LNHDA, CDR2 SQIVND (reference sequence). The full variable domain, rest sourced from reference TRBV19 and TRBJ2-4, is DGGITQSPKYLFRKEGQNVTLSCEQNLNHDAMYWYRQDPGQGLRLIYYSQIVNDFQKGDIAEGYSVSREKKESFPLTVTSAQKNPTAFYLCASSTVGVSFKNIQYFGAGTRLSVL.

As for this clonotype: A read error may be the cause here, since a much bigger clone is one base away. V and J are TRBV11-2 and TRBJ2-7, with TRBD1 as a possible D gene (5 bases). The V gene's germline CDR1 is SGHAT and CDR2 FQNNGV. This CDR3 region has 14 residues. Written as DNA, the CDR3 is TGTGTCAGCAGCCGAATCGACAGATACTACGAGCAGTACTTC. Translating it yields CVSSRIDRYYEQYF. Full variable domain (remainder filled in from reference TRBV11-2 and TRBJ2-7): EAGVAQSPRYKIIEKRQSVAFWCNPISGHATLYWYQQILGQGPKLLIQFQNNGVVDDSQLPKDRFSAERLKGVDSTLKIQPAKLEDSAVYLCVSSRIDRYYEQYFGPGTRLTVT.

There are a few counts of this clonotype. The chain has TRBV6-1 and TRBJ2-5; 7 positions match TRBD1. Germline trimming cut 5 bases from V and 4 bases from J; bases unmatched to any gene: 7. CDR1 and CDR2 (germline): MNHNS, SASEGT. This CDR3 is built from 14 residues. In DNA, the CDR3 is TGTGCCAGCAGTCCGACAGGGTTGACAGAGACCCAGTACTTC. Translating gives CASSPTGLTETQYF.

Of note for this clonotype: A read error may be the cause here, since a much bigger clone is one base away. The V gene is TRBV7-4, the J gene TRBJ1-2; a weak D match, TRBD1 (5 bases). With 0 bases removed from V and 4 bases from J, the gap between germline ends came to 12 bases. This CDR3 is 15 amino acids long. CDR1 and CDR2 (germline): SGHVT, SQSDAQ. The CDR3 sequence: CASSLAWGNLYGYTF. The CDR3, as DNA: TGTGCCAGCAGCTTAGCTTGGGGCAATCTCTATGGCTACACCTTC.

With regard to this clonotype: This clone may be a read error of a much larger clone one base away. The chain recombines TRBV7-6 with TRBJ2-2, with a possible D match to TRBD2 (5 bases). This CDR3 has 15 residues. V lost 0 bases and J 8 bases, leaving 13 bases between the germline ends. Germline values: CDR1 SGHVS, CDR2 FNYEAQ. The CDR3 region has the DNA TGTGCCAGCAGCTTAGCGTTACGGGGTGAGGGGGAGCTGTTTTTT. Translating it yields CASSLALRGEGELFF.

The table lists this clonotype with many counts. The chain employs TRBV7-2 and TRBJ2-5, with D uncertain. With 4 bases removed from V and 1 base from J, the gap between germline ends came to 10 bases. The CDR3 length is 14 residues. Germline V gene sequence: CDR1 SGHTA, CDR2 FQGNSA. CDR3 sequence reads: CASSYSSSQETQYF. The CDR3 DNA sequence: TGTGCCAGCAGCTACTCGTCCAGCCAAGAGACCCAGTACTTC.

This clonotype was observed many times. V is TRBV7-3 and J is TRBJ1-1, with 10 bases identical to TRBD1. The CDR3 spans 14 residues. The germline V gene encodes CDR1 SGHTA and CDR2 FQGTGA. With V trimmed by 5 bases and J by 6 bases, 6 bases remained unmatched. CDR3 coding DNA: TGTGCCAGCAGCCCCAGAGGGACAGGGGCTGAAGCTTTCTTT. Protein sequence: CASSPRGTGAEAFF.

V usage is TRBV9 and J usage is TRBJ1-2; 12 nucleotides match TRBD1. V gave up 4 bases and J gave up 8 bases; unmatched junction bases: 9. The germline V gene has CDR1 SGDLS and CDR2 YYNGEE. This CDR3 contains 15 residues. This CDR3 reads CASSLTSGQGAGYTF. CDR3 nucleotides: TGTGCCAGCAGCCTAACATCGGGACAGGGGGCAGGCTACACCTTC.

The sample holds a few counts of this clonotype. The rearrangement uses TRBV4-1 and TRBJ2-6; D unclear. Germline CDR1 MGHRA, CDR2 YSYEKL. The length of the CDR3 is 18 residues. V shed 1 base and J shed 2 bases, with 15 bases lying between them. CDR3 in DNA: TGCGCCAGCAGCCAAGGCGGAGACTTCCTCCCTGGGGCCAACGTCCTGACTTTC. Its translation: CASSQGGDFLPGANVLTF.

This clonotype was seen a handful of times. A junction boundary mismatches the germline segment, possibly from a read error. V is TRBV5-6 and J is TRBJ1-6, with D maybe TRBD1 (6 bases). The CDR3 runs to 17 residues. Germline V lookup: CDR1 SGHDT, CDR2 YYEEEE. This CDR3 is CASSLAMGALLNSPLRF. In nucleotides, the CDR3 is TGTGCCAGCAGCCTGGCAATGGGGGCCCTCCTAAATTCACCCCTCCGCTTT.

The V call is TRBV5-4, the J call TRBJ2-7; D unclear. The CDR3 covers 13 residues. V lost 1 base to trimming and J lost 3 bases, with 8 bases between them. Germline loops: CDR1 SGHNT, CDR2 YYREEE (reference sequence). CDR3 in amino acids: CASSLNDVYEQYF. The CDR3 nucleotides read TGTGCCAGCAGCTTGAATGACGTCTACGAGCAGTACTTC.

Notes on this clonotype: It may be a read error: a sequence one base away is much more abundant. The rearrangement links TRBV28 to TRBJ2-7; maybe TRBD2 (5 bases). Germline CDR1 MDHEN, CDR2 SYDVKM. CDR3 length: 16 residues. CDR3 region: CASTFIHGGSSYEQCF. For the CDR3, the DNA is TGTGCCAGCACCTTTATTCACGGAGGTTCGTCCTACGAGCAGTGCTTC.

This clonotype has only a few counts. V is TRBV20-1 and J is TRBJ2-7; 8 bases align to TRBD1. With V trimmed by 2 bases and J by 1 base, 4 bases remained unmatched. The CDR3 is made up of 14 amino acids. Germline V gene data show CDR1 as DFQATT and CDR2 as SNEGSKA (reference sequence). The CDR3, as DNA: TGCAGTGCTAGAATCCGGGACAGGTCCTACGAGCAGTACTTC. Protein product: CSARIRDRSYEQYF.

The DNA for the CDR3 is TGTGCCACCAGCAGTACAGGGCGCCAGGGGGGTGAGCAGTTCTTC. It codes for CATSSTGRQGGEQFF. The chain recombines TRBV15 with TRBJ2-1, with D possibly matching TRBD1 (7 bases). The germline CDR1 and CDR2 sequences are LNHNV and YYDKDF (reference sequence). The CDR3 totals 15 residues. Trimming cost V 3 bases and J 9 bases, with 18 bases left between them.

The chain combines TRBV2 with TRBJ2-1, with 9 nucleotides matching TRBD1. V was clipped by 9 bases and J by 6 bases; unmatched bases: 12. The germline CDR1 and CDR2 sequences are SNHLY and FYNNEI. The CDR3 covers 15 residues. Here the CDR3 reads CASLSGTGYTNEQFF. The CDR3 DNA is TGTGCCAGTCTGTCCGGGACAGGGTATACCAATGAGCAGTTCTTC.

This clonotype has a handful of counts. The chain uses TRBV7-2 and TRBJ2-1, with D unclear. The V and J ends lost 2 bases and 4 bases respectively, with 9 bases between them. CDR3 length: 14 residues. Germline V gene data show CDR1 as SGHTA and CDR2 as FQGNSA. The CDR3 nucleotides read TGTGCCAGCAGCTTAAGGGCACAGTACAATGAGCAGTTCTTC. It codes for CASSLRAQYNEQFF.

In its sample, this clonotype was seen many times. The rearrangement joins TRBV2 to TRBJ2-3, with TRBD2 matching 9 bases. J was trimmed by 4 bases and V by 4 bases; bases with no gene match: 6. CDR1 is SNHLY, CDR2 FYNNEI, per germline. This CDR3 is built from 15 residues. The CDR3 reads CASSGAGGVPDTQYF. CDR3 in DNA: TGTGCCAGCAGTGGGGCGGGAGGGGTACCAGATACGCAGTATTTT.

This clonotype was recorded a few times. The chain uses TRBV5-1 and TRBJ2-2; the D gene is possibly TRBD2 (5 bases). V was pared by 2 bases and J by 2 bases, with 16 bases between. Germline V gene data show CDR1 as SGHRS and CDR2 as YFSETQ. The length of the CDR3 is 17 residues. The chain's CDR3 is CASSFAPREGNTGELFF. The CDR3 DNA reads TGCGCCAGCAGCTTCGCCCCTAGAGAGGGAAACACCGGGGAGCTGTTTTTT.